The 9 T cell receptor beta chains below were found in one sample sequenced in a study of post-analysis software for immune sequencing data. Study outcomes and limitations: Patients used several TRBV segments, including TRBV5-6, TRBV5-1 and TRBV20-1, more often than controls.

Their antigen targets remain unknown. Each TCR beta cDNA library carried unique molecular identifiers. TCRdb reprocessed the PCR reads via MiXCR and lists one record per CDR3 protein. The table has over 700,000 distinct CDR3 sequences, roughly 27% seen once. The specimen was blood. The source of these receptors is a girl aged 10 to 17 with multiple sclerosis.

This chain joins TRBV12-3 or TRBV12-4 and TRBJ2-3, with D uncertain. This CDR3 comprises 13 residues. The V end was cut by 9 bases, the J end by 4 bases, with 14 bases between. For the CDR3, the DNA is TGTGCCAGTCAATGGGGAAGCGCAGATACGCAGTATTTT. Protein product: CASQWGSADTQYF.

This clonotype occurred a few times. This chain joins TRBV6-2 or TRBV6-3 and TRBJ2-7, with D perhaps matching TRBD2 (6 bases). The CDR3 runs to 14 residues. Looked up from germline, CDR1 is MNHEY and CDR2 is SVGEGT. The V end lost 6 bases, the J end lost 3 bases, and 15 bases lay between the germline ends. Written as DNA, the CDR3 is TGTGCCAGCAGGTCCCACGGGACTGACTACGAGCAGTACTTC. It specifies CASRSHGTDYEQYF.

This clonotype came up a few times. CDR3 region: CASSPEAQETQYF. The CDR3 DNA reads TGTGCCAGCAGCCCAGAGGCCCAAGAGACCCAGTACTTC. The chain is built from TRBV7-9 and TRBJ2-5; D is undetermined. V lost 5 bases and J lost 1, with 8 bases in between. The V gene's germline CDR1 is SEHNR and CDR2 FQNEAQ (reference sequence). The CDR3 is made up of 13 amino acids.

The chain has TRBV28 and TRBJ2-7; 12 bases agree with TRBD2. The DNA end is more similar to TRBJ2-5, so the J call may be wrong. Germline loops: CDR1 MDHEN, CDR2 SYDVKM. This CDR3 comprises 18 residues. CDR3: CASSPRTSGTWEQETQYF. As DNA, the CDR3 is TGTGCCAGCAGCCCCAGGACTAGCGGGACCTGGGAGCAGGAGACCCAGTACTTC.

This clonotype was counted a few times. This chain connects TRBV24-1 to TRBJ2-2; D not resolved. CDR1 is KGHDR and CDR2 is SFDVKD in the germline V gene. The CDR3 runs 17 residues. Between the trimmed V and J ends, which lost 4 bases and 0 bases, there was a span of 14 bases. As DNA, the CDR3 is TGTGCCACCAGTGAGGGGTGGTCCTTCGCGAACACCGGGGAGCTGTTTTTT. Its protein is CATSEGWSFANTGELFF.

V usage is TRBV12-5 and J usage is TRBJ1-2; D possibly corresponds to TRBD1 (6 bases). Trimming cost V 5 bases and J 5 bases, with 15 bases left between them. The length of the CDR3 is 14 residues. Germline values: CDR1 LGHNT, CDR2 FRNRAP. CDR3 protein: CASGTSLGGYGYTF. The CDR3 DNA reads TGTGCTAGTGGTACCTCTTTAGGGGGTTATGGCTACACCTTC.

This clonotype was seen many times. The chain is built from TRBV20-1 and TRBJ2-7; D uncertain. Trimming took off 0 bases at V and 3 bases at J, with 6 bases between the two ends. This CDR3 spans 12 amino acids. CDR1 DFQATT and CDR2 SNEGSKA come from the germline V gene (reference sequence). The chain's CDR3 is CSARDPDYEQYF. DNA of the CDR3: TGCAGTGCTAGAGATCCCGACTACGAGCAGTACTTC.

A remark on this clonotype: An end of the junction does not agree with germline; a read error may underlie this. The CDR3 nucleotides are TGTGCCAGTAAACCTCGACAGGCTAGCAATCGGCCCCAGCATTTT. The encoded protein is CASKPRQASNRPQHF. The chain links TRBV19 to TRBJ1-5; D possibly corresponds to TRBD1 (6 bases). In germline, CDR1 is LNHDA, CDR2 SQIVND (reference sequence). The CDR3 has 15 residues.

The chain uses TRBV20-1 and TRBJ2-1, with 8 bases lining up with TRBD2. The CDR3 has 14 residues. Germline trimming cut 6 bases from V and 10 bases from J; bases unmatched to any gene: 14. CDR1 and CDR2 from the germline V gene are DFQATT and SNEGSKA (reference sequence). The CDR3 nucleotides read TGCAGTGCCCAAAAAGCGGGGGAAGCCAGCGAGCAGTTCTTC. Translation: CSAQKAGEASEQFF.